This is a list of T cell receptor beta chains from one sample in a study of T cells after yellow fever vaccination. TCRdb independently ran MiXCR on the 5' RACE reads; one entry per CDR3 protein. The table includes 300,000 to 450,000 distinct CDR3 sequences, around 6.5% detected once. The sample here was PBMCs, taken 5 days after the yellow fever booster vaccination. The source is a man under 40 who received the YFV17D yellow fever vaccine. The CDR3 runs from the conserved cysteine through the conserved F or W. The order of the fields is V gene, clone size, J gene, D gene, CDR3 DNA, CDR3 protein. A D gene is named only where the DNA matches it firmly. The size entry is marked missing in some rows and otherwise reads once, few, many or a size class.

v_gene: TRBV7-9; abundance: -; j_gene: TRBJ2-1; d_gene: TRBD1; CDR3nt: TGTGCCAGCAGCCGAGGGACAGGCGGTGAGCAGTTCTTC; CDR3aa: CASSRGTGGEQFF
v_gene: TRBV19; abundance: few; j_gene: TRBJ2-1; d_gene: -; CDR3nt: TGTGCCAGTAGGAGGGACGGCGCCTACAATGAGCAGTTCTTC; CDR3aa: CASRRDGAYNEQFF
v_gene: TRBV19; abundance: -; j_gene: TRBJ2-3; d_gene: -; CDR3nt: TGTGCCAGTAGTATGGGCGGCTGGGGAGATACGCAGTATTTT; CDR3aa: CASSMGGWGDTQYF
v_gene: TRBV19; abundance: -; j_gene: TRBJ1-5; d_gene: -; CDR3nt: TGTGCCAGTAGTATCATGGGGGGTCAGCCCCAGCATTTT; CDR3aa: CASSIMGGQPQHF
v_gene: TRBV9; abundance: many; j_gene: TRBJ2-1; d_gene: -; CDR3nt: TGCGCCAGCTCCCCTCGTACCTCCTACAATGAGCAGTTCTTC; CDR3aa: CASSPRTSYNEQFF
v_gene: TRBV20-1; abundance: few; j_gene: TRBJ2-5; d_gene: TRBD2; CDR3nt: TGCAGTGCTAGAGATTTCGGACTAGCGGGAGGAGAGACCCAGTACTTC; CDR3aa: CSARDFGLAGGETQYF
v_gene: TRBV3-1; abundance: -; j_gene: TRBJ2-6; d_gene: -; CDR3nt: TGTGCCAGCACCCAAGATCTACTCGGCTCTGGGGCCAACGTCCTGACTTTC; CDR3aa: CASTQDLLGSGANVLTF
v_gene: TRBV6-5; abundance: many; j_gene: TRBJ2-3; d_gene: TRBD2; CDR3nt: TGTGCCAGCAGTTACAAAACGGGAGGCCTCATTTCAGATACGCAGTATTTT; CDR3aa: CASSYKTGGLISDTQYF
v_gene: TRBV23-1; abundance: few; j_gene: TRBJ1-5; d_gene: TRBD1; CDR3nt: TGCGCCAGCAGTCAAGCCCACAGGGGAATCCAGCCCCAGCATTTT; CDR3aa: CASSQAHRGIQPQHF
v_gene: TRBV6-2/TRBV6-3; abundance: few; j_gene: TRBJ2-5; d_gene: -; CDR3nt: TGTGCCAGCAGTTACGCTGTCAGAGAGACCCAGTACTTC; CDR3aa: CASSYAVRETQYF
v_gene: TRBV5-1; abundance: few; j_gene: TRBJ2-6; d_gene: -; CDR3nt: TGCGCCAGCAGCCTGGGACATTCCGGGGCCAACGTCCTGACTTTC; CDR3aa: CASSLGHSGANVLTF
v_gene: TRBV18; abundance: -; j_gene: TRBJ2-3; d_gene: -; CDR3nt: TGTGCCAGCTCCCCTAGACGGAGCACCACTGATACGCAGTATTTT; CDR3aa: CASSPRRSTTDTQYF
v_gene: TRBV7-9; abundance: -; j_gene: TRBJ2-7; d_gene: -; CDR3nt: TGTGCCAGCAGCCGCGGAGCCTCCCACGAGCAGTACTTC; CDR3aa: CASSRGASHEQYF
v_gene: TRBV9; abundance: many; j_gene: TRBJ2-7; d_gene: -; CDR3nt: TGTGCCGCGGGGTCCTCCTACGAGCAGTACTTC; CDR3aa: CAAGSSYEQYF
v_gene: TRBV30; abundance: few; j_gene: TRBJ1-2; d_gene: -; CDR3nt: TGTGCCAGCGACCGTAACTATGGCTACACCTTC; CDR3aa: CASDRNYGYTF
v_gene: TRBV28; abundance: few; j_gene: TRBJ2-5; d_gene: -; CDR3nt: TGTGCCAGCACCAGCCAGGTCTTGGCAGGGAAATGGACCCAGTACTTC; CDR3aa: CASTSQVLAGKWTQYF
v_gene: TRBV30; abundance: few; j_gene: TRBJ1-1; d_gene: -; CDR3nt: TGTGCCTGGAGTGTGAGTCCTATGAGCACTGAAGCTTTCTTT; CDR3aa: CAWSVSPMSTEAFF
v_gene: TRBV5-1; abundance: few; j_gene: TRBJ2-4; d_gene: TRBD1; CDR3nt: TGCGCCAGCAGCTTGACAAGGACAGGGGATTTAGCCAAAAACATTCAGTACTTC; CDR3aa: CASSLTRTGDLAKNIQYF
v_gene: TRBV7-9; abundance: few; j_gene: TRBJ2-7; d_gene: TRBD1; CDR3nt: TGTGCCAGCACTTCCGGGACAGGGACCTACGAGCAGTACTTC; CDR3aa: CASTSGTGTYEQYF
v_gene: TRBV12-3/TRBV12-4; abundance: many; j_gene: TRBJ2-2; d_gene: TRBD2; CDR3nt: TGTGCCAGCAGTTGGACTAGCGGGCATCCCGGGGAGCTGTTTTTT; CDR3aa: CASSWTSGHPGELFF
v_gene: TRBV29-1; abundance: many; j_gene: TRBJ2-3; d_gene: -; CDR3nt: TGCAGCGTTGAACAGGGGGGCTACGATACGCAGTATTTT; CDR3aa: CSVEQGGYDTQYF
v_gene: TRBV29-1; abundance: few; j_gene: TRBJ2-5; d_gene: -; CDR3nt: TGCAGCGTTGAGCGTGGTCAGGGGGAGACCCAGTACTTC; CDR3aa: CSVERGQGETQYF
v_gene: TRBV5-1; abundance: many; j_gene: TRBJ2-2; d_gene: -; CDR3nt: TGCGCCAGCAGCTGGGGACGGACCGACACCGGGGAGCTGTTTTTT; CDR3aa: CASSWGRTDTGELFF
v_gene: TRBV5-1; abundance: many; j_gene: TRBJ2-1; d_gene: TRBD1; CDR3nt: TGCGCCAGCAGCTTGGCGGGACAGGCTCGCTCCTACAATGAGCAGTTCTTC; CDR3aa: CASSLAGQARSYNEQFF
v_gene: TRBV7-9; abundance: -; j_gene: TRBJ2-1; d_gene: TRBD1; CDR3nt: TGTGCCAGCAGCCCTTGGACAGGGTACAATGAGCAGTTCTTC; CDR3aa: CASSPWTGYNEQFF
v_gene: TRBV12-3/TRBV12-4; abundance: few; j_gene: TRBJ1-5; d_gene: TRBD1; CDR3nt: TGTGCCAGCGGGACAGATTCAGATAGCAATCAGCCCCAGCATTTT; CDR3aa: CASGTDSDSNQPQHF
v_gene: TRBV11-2; abundance: many; j_gene: TRBJ2-1; d_gene: -; CDR3nt: TGTGCCAGCAGCACGGGTTTCGACGATGAGCAGTTCTTC; CDR3aa: CASSTGFDDEQFF
v_gene: TRBV20-1; abundance: -; j_gene: TRBJ2-3; d_gene: -; CDR3nt: TGCAGTGCTCAGGGGGGAGTTCCTAGCACAGATACGCAGTATTTT; CDR3aa: CSAQGGVPSTDTQYF
v_gene: TRBV7-2; abundance: -; j_gene: TRBJ2-1; d_gene: -; CDR3nt: TGTGCCAGCAGCTCCCCCCCGGGACATGAGCAGTTCTTC; CDR3aa: CASSSPPGHEQFF
v_gene: TRBV7-8; abundance: many; j_gene: TRBJ2-7; d_gene: -; CDR3nt: TGTGCCAGCAGCTTATCACAGGGAGCCTACGAGCAGTACTTC; CDR3aa: CASSLSQGAYEQYF
v_gene: TRBV20-1; abundance: -; j_gene: TRBJ2-1; d_gene: -; CDR3nt: TGCAGTGCTAGAGTATCCCGGACTGAGCAGTTCTTC; CDR3aa: CSARVSRTEQFF
v_gene: TRBV6-2/TRBV6-3; abundance: many; j_gene: TRBJ2-1; d_gene: -; CDR3nt: TGTGCCAGCAGTTACGGAGGCTGGAATGAGCAGTTCTTC; CDR3aa: CASSYGGWNEQFF
v_gene: TRBV7-2; abundance: few; j_gene: TRBJ2-1; d_gene: TRBD1; CDR3nt: TGTGCCAGCAGCTTAAACAGGGGGGTCTACAATGAGCAGTTCTTC; CDR3aa: CASSLNRGVYNEQFF
v_gene: TRBV20-1; abundance: many; j_gene: TRBJ2-7; d_gene: TRBD2; CDR3nt: TGCAGTGCTAGGCGGGCTAGCGGGTTCATTATAAGCTCCTACGAGCAGTACTTC; CDR3aa: CSARRASGFIISSYEQYF
v_gene: TRBV20-1; abundance: many; j_gene: TRBJ2-5; d_gene: -; CDR3nt: TGCAGTGCCCCCCCGGGGCAGGGGAAGACCCAGTACTTC; CDR3aa: CSAPPGQGKTQYF
v_gene: TRBV24-1; abundance: many; j_gene: TRBJ2-2; d_gene: -; CDR3nt: TGTGCCACCAGTGATTCTAGGGGCTTGGCCGGGGAGCTGTTTTTT; CDR3aa: CATSDSRGLAGELFF
v_gene: TRBV24-1; abundance: -; j_gene: TRBJ2-1; d_gene: TRBD2; CDR3nt: TGTGCCACCAGTGATTGGGGACTAGCGGTAAATGAGCAGTTCTTC; CDR3aa: CATSDWGLAVNEQFF
v_gene: TRBV5-5; abundance: few; j_gene: TRBJ1-6; d_gene: TRBD1; CDR3nt: TGTGCCAGCAGCTCCCGGGACAGGGTTTCACCCCTCCACTTT; CDR3aa: CASSSRDRVSPLHF
v_gene: TRBV2; abundance: many; j_gene: TRBJ2-1; d_gene: -; CDR3nt: TGTGCCAGTAAGGAGTCCTCCTACAATGAGCAGTTCTTC; CDR3aa: CASKESSYNEQFF
v_gene: TRBV20-1; abundance: -; j_gene: TRBJ1-2; d_gene: TRBD1; CDR3nt: TGCAGTGCTAGACAGGGGGAGGGCTATGGCTACACCTTC; CDR3aa: CSARQGEGYGYTF
v_gene: TRBV18; abundance: few; j_gene: TRBJ2-7; d_gene: TRBD1; CDR3nt: TGTGCCAGCTCCTCGGACAGGCAGTTCTACGAGCAGTACTTC; CDR3aa: CASSSDRQFYEQYF
v_gene: TRBV4-3; abundance: many; j_gene: TRBJ2-1; d_gene: -; CDR3nt: TGCGCCAGCAGCCAACCCGGTGGAGAGCAGTTCTTC; CDR3aa: CASSQPGGEQFF
v_gene: TRBV5-1; abundance: -; j_gene: TRBJ2-1; d_gene: TRBD2; CDR3nt: TGCGCCAGCAGCTTGATAGGGGCGGGAGGATGGGAGCAGTTCTTC; CDR3aa: CASSLIGAGGWEQFF
v_gene: TRBV4-3; abundance: -; j_gene: TRBJ2-3; d_gene: -; CDR3nt: TGCGCCAGCAGCCTTAACCAGGCGGGCAGAAGCACAGATACGCAGTATTTT; CDR3aa: CASSLNQAGRSTDTQYF
v_gene: TRBV11-1; abundance: few; j_gene: TRBJ2-5; d_gene: TRBD2; CDR3nt: TGTGCCAGCAGCAAGACCTTCGGGTCGCGGGCTAGCGGGAGGGCCCGGGAGACCCAGTACTTC; CDR3aa: CASSKTFGSRASGRARETQYF
v_gene: TRBV30; abundance: many; j_gene: TRBJ2-1; d_gene: TRBD2; CDR3nt: TGTGCCTGGAGTGAAGGACTAGCGGAATCCAATGAGCAGTTCTTC; CDR3aa: CAWSEGLAESNEQFF
v_gene: TRBV10-1; abundance: few; j_gene: TRBJ2-7; d_gene: TRBD1; CDR3nt: TGCGCCAGCAGTGAAGGTCCAGGGGGTCACTACGAGCAGTACTTC; CDR3aa: CASSEGPGGHYEQYF
v_gene: TRBV20-1; abundance: many; j_gene: TRBJ2-6; d_gene: TRBD2; CDR3nt: TGCAGTGTAGCTAGCGGAAGCTCTGGGGCCAACGTCCTGACTTTC; CDR3aa: CSVASGSSGANVLTF
v_gene: TRBV5-6; abundance: -; j_gene: TRBJ2-2; d_gene: -; CDR3nt: TGTGCCAGCAGCTTGCTCTGGAAATCCACCGGGGAGCTGTTTTTT; CDR3aa: CASSLLWKSTGELFF
v_gene: TRBV5-8; abundance: many; j_gene: TRBJ2-5; d_gene: -; CDR3nt: TGTGCCAGCAGCTTGGGAGGTGGCAGCCAAGAGACCCAGTACTTC; CDR3aa: CASSLGGGSQETQYF
v_gene: TRBV19; abundance: -; j_gene: TRBJ2-5; d_gene: TRBD2; CDR3nt: TGTGCCAGTATGGGACTAGCGGCATCGACCCAGTACTTC; CDR3aa: CASMGLAASTQYF
v_gene: TRBV4-2; abundance: -; j_gene: TRBJ2-2; d_gene: -; CDR3nt: TGTGCCAGCAGCCAAGAGATTGGTAGAGCAGGGGCGGCCGGGGAGCTGTTTTTT; CDR3aa: CASSQEIGRAGAAGELFF
v_gene: TRBV20-1; abundance: -; j_gene: TRBJ2-2; d_gene: -; CDR3nt: TGCAGTGCTAGGGGGGGCGGGCTGAACACCGGGGAGCTGTTTTTT; CDR3aa: CSARGGGLNTGELFF
v_gene: TRBV7-2; abundance: many; j_gene: TRBJ2-1; d_gene: -; CDR3nt: TGTGCCAGCAGCTTAGGCCGGGGGCAAGTCGAGCAGTTCTTC; CDR3aa: CASSLGRGQVEQFF
v_gene: TRBV4-3; abundance: few; j_gene: TRBJ2-6; d_gene: -; CDR3nt: TGCGCCAGCAGCCAAGATGCGGCGACATCCTCTGGGGCCAACGTCCTGACTTTC; CDR3aa: CASSQDAATSSGANVLTF
v_gene: TRBV30; abundance: -; j_gene: TRBJ2-5; d_gene: TRBD1; CDR3nt: TGTGCCTGGATACGGGGACAGGGGGGTTTTGGGACCCAGTACTTC; CDR3aa: CAWIRGQGGFGTQYF
v_gene: TRBV7-4; abundance: -; j_gene: TRBJ2-6; d_gene: TRBD1; CDR3nt: TGTGCCAGCAGCAATGTAGGTAAAACCGGGACAGTTTATTACTCTGGGGCCAACGTCCTGACTTTC; CDR3aa: CASSNVGKTGTVYYSGANVLTF